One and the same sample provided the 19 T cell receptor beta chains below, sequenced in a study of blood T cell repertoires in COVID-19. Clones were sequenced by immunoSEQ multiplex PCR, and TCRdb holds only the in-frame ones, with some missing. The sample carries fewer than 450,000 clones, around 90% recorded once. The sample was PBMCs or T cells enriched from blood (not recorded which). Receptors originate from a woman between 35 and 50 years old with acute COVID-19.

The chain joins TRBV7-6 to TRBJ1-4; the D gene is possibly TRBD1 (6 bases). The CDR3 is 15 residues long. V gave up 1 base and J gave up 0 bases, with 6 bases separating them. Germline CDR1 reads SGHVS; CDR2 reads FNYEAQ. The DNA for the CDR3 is TGTGCCAGCAGCTTAGGACAGGCAACTAATGAAAAACTGTTTTTT. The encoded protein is CASSLGQATNEKLFF. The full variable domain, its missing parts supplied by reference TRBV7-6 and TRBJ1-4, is GAGVSQSPRYKVTKRGQDVALRCDPISGHVSLYWYRQALGQGPEFLTYFNYEAQQDKSGLPNDRFSAERPEGSISTLTIQRTEQRDSAMYRCASSLGQATNEKLFFGSGTQLSVL.

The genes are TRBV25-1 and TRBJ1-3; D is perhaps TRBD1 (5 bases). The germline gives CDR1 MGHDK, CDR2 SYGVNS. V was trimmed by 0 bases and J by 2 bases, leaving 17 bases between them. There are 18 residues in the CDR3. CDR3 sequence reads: CASSEYLVGREPGNTIYF. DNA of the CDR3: TGTGCCAGCAGTGAATATTTAGTAGGCAGGGAACCTGGAAACACCATATATTTT.

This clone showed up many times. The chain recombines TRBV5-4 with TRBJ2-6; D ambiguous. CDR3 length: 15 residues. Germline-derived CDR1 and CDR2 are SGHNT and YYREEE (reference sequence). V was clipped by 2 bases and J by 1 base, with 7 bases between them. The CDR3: CASSLTESGANVLTF. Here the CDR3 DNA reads TGTGCCAGCAGCTTAACAGAGTCTGGGGCCAACGTCCTGACTTTC.

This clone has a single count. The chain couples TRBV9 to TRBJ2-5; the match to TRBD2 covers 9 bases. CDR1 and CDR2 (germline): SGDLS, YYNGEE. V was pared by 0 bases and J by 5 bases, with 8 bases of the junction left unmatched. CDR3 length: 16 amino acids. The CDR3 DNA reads TGTGCCAGCAGCGTAGTCAGCGGGGGGCGGCTGGAGACCCAGTACTTC. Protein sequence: CASSVVSGGRLETQYF.

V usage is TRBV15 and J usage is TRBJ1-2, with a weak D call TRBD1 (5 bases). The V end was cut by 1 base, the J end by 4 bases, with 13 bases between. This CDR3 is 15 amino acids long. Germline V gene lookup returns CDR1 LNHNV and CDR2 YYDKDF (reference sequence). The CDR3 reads CATSRGSSGFYGYTF. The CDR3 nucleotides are TGTGCCACCAGCAGAGGTTCTTCAGGGTTCTATGGCTACACCTTC.

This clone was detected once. CDR3 coding DNA: TGTGCCAGTAGTATAGCACTTTATAGCAATCAGCCCCAGCATTTT. Translation: CASSIALYSNQPQHF. The rearrangement joins TRBV19 to TRBJ1-5; D call uncertain. The V end was cut by 1 base, the J end by 0 bases, with 7 bases between. Germline CDR1 reads LNHDA; CDR2 reads SQIVND (reference sequence). This CDR3 has 15 amino acids.

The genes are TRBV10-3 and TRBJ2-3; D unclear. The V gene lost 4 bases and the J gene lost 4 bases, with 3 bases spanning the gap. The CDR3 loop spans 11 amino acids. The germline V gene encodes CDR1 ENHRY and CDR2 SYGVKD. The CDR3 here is CAISVADTQYF. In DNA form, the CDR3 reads TGTGCCATCAGTGTAGCAGATACGCAGTATTTT.

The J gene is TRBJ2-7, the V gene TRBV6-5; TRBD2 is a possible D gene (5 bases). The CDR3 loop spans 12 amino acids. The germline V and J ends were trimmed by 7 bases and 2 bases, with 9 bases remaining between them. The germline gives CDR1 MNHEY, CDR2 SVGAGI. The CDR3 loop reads CASTLDAYEQYF. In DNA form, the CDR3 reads TGTGCCAGCACACTAGATGCCTACGAGCAGTACTTC.

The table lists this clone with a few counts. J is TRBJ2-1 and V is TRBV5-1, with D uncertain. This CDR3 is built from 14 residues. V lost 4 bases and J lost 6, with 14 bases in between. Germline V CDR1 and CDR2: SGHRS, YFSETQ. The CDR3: CASSTGTGGNEQFF. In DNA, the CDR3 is TGCGCCAGCAGCACCGGCACTGGCGGCAATGAGCAGTTCTTC.

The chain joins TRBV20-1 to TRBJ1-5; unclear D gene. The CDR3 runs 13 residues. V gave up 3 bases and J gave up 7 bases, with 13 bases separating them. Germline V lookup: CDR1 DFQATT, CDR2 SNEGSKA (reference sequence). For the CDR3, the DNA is TGCAGTGCTAGTGAGGGTTCGGGACAGCCCCAGCATTTT. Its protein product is CSASEGSGQPQHF.

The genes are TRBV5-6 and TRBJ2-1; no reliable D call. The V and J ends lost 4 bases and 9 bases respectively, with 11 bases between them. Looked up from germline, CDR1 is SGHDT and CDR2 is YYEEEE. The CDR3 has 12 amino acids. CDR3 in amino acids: CASSPRFGEQFF. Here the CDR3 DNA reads TGTGCCAGCAGCCCACGGTTTGGTGAGCAGTTCTTC.

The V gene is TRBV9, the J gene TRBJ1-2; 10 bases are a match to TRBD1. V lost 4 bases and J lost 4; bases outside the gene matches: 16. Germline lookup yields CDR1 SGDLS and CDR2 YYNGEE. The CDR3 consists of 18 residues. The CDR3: CASSQHSNRQGASYGYTF. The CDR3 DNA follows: TGTGCCAGCAGCCAACATAGCAATCGACAGGGGGCGAGCTATGGCTACACCTTC.

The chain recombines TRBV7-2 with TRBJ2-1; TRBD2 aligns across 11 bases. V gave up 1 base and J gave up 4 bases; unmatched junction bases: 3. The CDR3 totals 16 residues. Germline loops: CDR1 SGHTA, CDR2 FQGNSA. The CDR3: CASSLVSGGAYNEQFF. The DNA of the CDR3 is TGTGCCAGCAGCTTAGTTAGCGGGGGGGCATACAATGAGCAGTTCTTC.

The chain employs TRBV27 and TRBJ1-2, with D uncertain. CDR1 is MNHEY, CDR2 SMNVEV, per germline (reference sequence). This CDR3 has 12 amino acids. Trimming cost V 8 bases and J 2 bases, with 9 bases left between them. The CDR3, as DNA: TGTGCCAGCGGGCCCCTGAACTATGGCTACACCTTC. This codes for CASGPLNYGYTF.

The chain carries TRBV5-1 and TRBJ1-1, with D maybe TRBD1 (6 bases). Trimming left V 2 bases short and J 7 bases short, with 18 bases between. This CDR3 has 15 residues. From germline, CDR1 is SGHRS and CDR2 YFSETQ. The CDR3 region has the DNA TGCGCCAGCAGCTTTGGCAGGGACATTCTCGGTGAAGCTTTCTTT. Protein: CASSFGRDILGEAFF.

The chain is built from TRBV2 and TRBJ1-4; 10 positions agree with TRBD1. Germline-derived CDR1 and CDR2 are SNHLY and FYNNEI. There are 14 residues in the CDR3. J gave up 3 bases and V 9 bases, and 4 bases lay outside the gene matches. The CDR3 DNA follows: TGTGCCAGTAACGGACAGGGGGCTAATGAAAAACTGTTTTTT. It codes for CASNGQGANEKLFF.

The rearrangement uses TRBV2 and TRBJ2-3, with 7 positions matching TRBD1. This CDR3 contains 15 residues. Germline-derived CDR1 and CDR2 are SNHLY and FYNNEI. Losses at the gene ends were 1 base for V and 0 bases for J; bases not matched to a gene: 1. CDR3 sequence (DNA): TGTGCCAGCAGTGAAGACAGGGGTAGCACAGATACGCAGTATTTT. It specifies CASSEDRGSTDTQYF.

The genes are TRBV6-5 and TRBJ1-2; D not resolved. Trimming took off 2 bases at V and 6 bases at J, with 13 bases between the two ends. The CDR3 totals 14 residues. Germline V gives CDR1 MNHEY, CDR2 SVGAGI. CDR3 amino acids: CASSYGEGPHGYTF. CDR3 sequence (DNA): TGTGCCAGCAGTTACGGGGAGGGCCCACATGGCTACACCTTC.

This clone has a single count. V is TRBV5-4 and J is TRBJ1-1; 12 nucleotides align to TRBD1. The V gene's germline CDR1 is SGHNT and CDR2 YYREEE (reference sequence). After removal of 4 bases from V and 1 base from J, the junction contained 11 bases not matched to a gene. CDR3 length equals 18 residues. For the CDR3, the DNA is TGTGCCAGCAGCCGTTTCCGGGACAGGGGGCGAGGGAACACTGAAGCTTTCTTT. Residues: CASSRFRDRGRGNTEAFF.